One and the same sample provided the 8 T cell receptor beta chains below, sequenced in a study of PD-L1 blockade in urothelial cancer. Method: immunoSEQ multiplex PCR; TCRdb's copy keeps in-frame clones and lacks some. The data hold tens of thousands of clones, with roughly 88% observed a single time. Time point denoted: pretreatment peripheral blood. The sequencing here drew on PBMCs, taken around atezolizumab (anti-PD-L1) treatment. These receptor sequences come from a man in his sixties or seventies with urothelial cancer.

This chain's CDR3 is CSVEKVVRTNQETQYF. As DNA, the CDR3 is TGCAGCGTTGAAAAAGTGGTGAGGACAAACCAAGAGACCCAGTACTTC. This chain uses TRBV29-1 with TRBJ2-5; the D gene is possibly TRBD1 (5 bases). V gave up 2 bases and J gave up 0 bases, with 16 bases separating them. CDR1 SQVTM and CDR2 ANQGSEA come from the germline V gene. The CDR3 sequence is 16 residues long.

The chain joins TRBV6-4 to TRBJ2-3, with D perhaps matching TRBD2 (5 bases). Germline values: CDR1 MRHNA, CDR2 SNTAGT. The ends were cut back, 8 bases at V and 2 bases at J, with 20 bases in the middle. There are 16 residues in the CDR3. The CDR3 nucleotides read TGTGCCAGCCGCCTGAATAGCGTCTCCGCCACAGATACGCAGTATTTT. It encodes CASRLNSVSATDTQYF.

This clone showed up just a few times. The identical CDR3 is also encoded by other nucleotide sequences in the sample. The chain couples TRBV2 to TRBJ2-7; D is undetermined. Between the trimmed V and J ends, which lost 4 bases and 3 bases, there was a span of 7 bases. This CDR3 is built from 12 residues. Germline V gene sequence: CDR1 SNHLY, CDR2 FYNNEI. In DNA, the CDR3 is TGTGCCAGCAGTGGAACTGGCTACGAGCAGTACTTC. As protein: CASSGTGYEQYF.

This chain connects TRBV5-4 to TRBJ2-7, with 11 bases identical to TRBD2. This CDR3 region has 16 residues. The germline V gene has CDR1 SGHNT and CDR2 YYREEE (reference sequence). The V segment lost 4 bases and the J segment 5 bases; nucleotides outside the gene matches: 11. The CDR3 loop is CASSQGTSGSINEQYF. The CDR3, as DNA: TGTGCCAGCAGCCAAGGGACTAGCGGCAGTATCAACGAGCAGTACTTC.

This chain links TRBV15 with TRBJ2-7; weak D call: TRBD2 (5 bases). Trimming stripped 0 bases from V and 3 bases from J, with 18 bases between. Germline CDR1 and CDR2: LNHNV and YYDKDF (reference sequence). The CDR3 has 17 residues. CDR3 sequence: CATSRDFAVGVGYEQYF. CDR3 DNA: TGTGCCACCAGCAGAGATTTCGCTGTGGGAGTCGGCTACGAGCAGTACTTC.

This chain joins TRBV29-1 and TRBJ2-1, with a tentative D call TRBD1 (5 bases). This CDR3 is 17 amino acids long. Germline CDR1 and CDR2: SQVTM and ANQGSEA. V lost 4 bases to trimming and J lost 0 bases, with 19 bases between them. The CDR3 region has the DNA TGCAGCGTTGTGCGTCCTGGGGCGAGGAGCTCCTACAATGAGCAGTTCTTC. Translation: CSVVRPGARSSYNEQFF.

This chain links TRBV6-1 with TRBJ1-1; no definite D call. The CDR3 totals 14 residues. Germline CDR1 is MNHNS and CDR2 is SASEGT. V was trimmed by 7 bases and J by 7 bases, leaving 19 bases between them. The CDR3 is CASTVQVPHLEAFF. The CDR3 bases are TGTGCCAGCACTGTACAAGTCCCCCACCTTGAAGCTTTCTTT.

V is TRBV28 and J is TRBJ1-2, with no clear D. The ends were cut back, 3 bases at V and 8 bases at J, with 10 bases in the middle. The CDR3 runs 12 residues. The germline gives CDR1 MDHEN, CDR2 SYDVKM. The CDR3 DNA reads TGTGCCAGCAGTTTGGCGGAGAGCGGCTACACCTTC. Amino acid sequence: CASSLAESGYTF.